This T cell receptor beta chain was sequenced for a study of shared clonotypes between healthy human individuals (dated by TCRdb to 2018 to 2020). For context, the study as a whole: The cohort included three men and two women between 18 and 49 years of age. For each donor, CD4 naive and CD4 memory were each given three plates, CD8 naive was given two plates, and CD8 memory was given one plate. The study deeply sequenced blood TCR repertoires of five healthy adults to estimate repertoire size and the extent of clonotype sharing between individuals. To increase sequencing depth and limit assay-specific biases, different laboratories used diverse techniques to prepare libraries and sequence TCR repertoires. Each donor's leukapheresis produced roughly between roughly 0.9 and 9 billion PBMCs. What the work shows at the level of the full study, not this receptor alone: Sampling was limited to blood, and TCR repertoires in tissue likely differ from TCR repertoires in blood. Larger estimated clonotype richness was generally found for naive subsets than for memory subsets. The small number of donors limited the genetic and exposure-history diversity represented. Compared with non-shared clonotypes, clonotypes shared by all four sorted-subset donors had higher generation probabilities. Sharing across a few donors was observed for around 5% of naive CD4, over 3% of naive CD8, about 2.3% of memory CD4, and about 0.4% of memory CD8 clonotypes. Pairwise subsampling led to the expectation that sequencing depth would affect the degree of clonotype sharing among donors. Even with the large sequencing depth, rarefaction of the sorted-subset datasets indicated that sequencing was incomplete.

Comment on this clone: Its antigen is still unknown. Base qualities are not at hand, and no much larger clone is one base apart.

The trim is 3 bases for V and 4 bases for J, with a gap of 14 bases between the germline ends. The CDR3 contains 15 residues, cysteine and phenylalanine counted. Just CDR3 DNA is preserved here, 45 bases in frame from base 1. The germline V gene supplies CDR1 MDHEN and CDR2 SYDVKM. TCR CDR3 regions were amplified from genomic DNA by multiplex PCR using the deep immunoSEQ assay. For each cell subset, the extracted genomic DNA was distributed evenly across all wells of several immunoSEQ 96-well plates, and each plate served as one replicate. For sorted subsets, about 200 ng genomic DNA, equal to some 30,000 T cell genomes, was loaded into each replicate PCR. Purified libraries were measured with a Qubit 3.0 fluorometer, size-checked on a Bioanalyzer 2100, and measured again with the KAPA Library Quantification kit. A separate single-read 150-cycle Illumina NextSeq 550 flow cell was used to sequence each immunoSEQ 96-well plate. On the study's bioinformatics: Because the immunoSEQ output included only junctional sequences and no quality scores, the filtering could not be the same as the filtering used for full-length reads. Sequences were annotated with PyIR, a Python wrapper for IgBLAST v1.9, and V/J genes and CDR3 were assigned using IMGT germline references. Reads were filtered out if the reads had weak V/J assignments (E-value above 1e-6), no CDR3, stop codons, out-of-frame junctions, or ambiguous translated residues. V3J clonotypes were defined by identical inferred V gene, J gene, and CDR3 amino acid sequence. The percentage overlap between two repertoires was calculated by dividing the number of shared unique clonotypes by the size of the smaller repertoire. Repertoire richness was assessed with RTK rarefaction, the Chao1 estimator, and Recon v2.1 estimates of unobserved clonotypes. For all TCRbeta clonotypes obtained by the gDNA method from a handful of donors, generation probabilities were computed with OLGA. TCRdb took this table from immuneACCESS and kept in-frame rearrangements with V and J called. Such tables lack part of the clones; where checked against another copy, unresolved V genes explain under half of the gap, and the rest is unexplained. V, J and clone size are taken as reported in that table, and D and trimming were inferred from the DNA itself. The sample table lists 550,000 to 750,000 clones, around 95% of them with a count of one. The top ten constitute 0.11% of the sample.

For the CD8 naive samples, CD45RO-negative cells were positively selected for CCR7, yielding a CD45RA+CCR7+ population from which TemRA cells were excluded. Donors were healthy HIV-negative adults with no recently reported acute infections or vaccinations. Every donor was a Caucasian adult living in Nashville, Tennessee, USA. Blood was obtained by leukapheresis, after which PBMCs were separated by Ficoll-Histopaque density gradient centrifugation and cryopreserved in liquid nitrogen vapor phase. Purity and quantity of every magnetically sorted T cell population were checked by analytical flow cytometry. From each sorted fraction, genomic DNA was isolated and quantified by UV absorbance on a Nanodrop 2000c.

The clonotype originates from a woman aged 25 to 45 in good health. Sequencing was carried out using naive CD8+ T cells sorted from blood. Read against the paper, the sample's cell subset or site label means: CD45RA+CCR7+. Recombination linked TRBV28 to TRBJ2-3, and perhaps TRBD2 as D gene, on 5 matching bases. The CDR3 region has the sequence CASSFSDTGSDTQYF. The DNA is TGTGCCAGCAGTTTTAGCGACACCGGCTCAGATACGCAGTATTTT. Where the CDR3 stops, the reference TRBV28 and TRBJ2-3 genes take over; the full variable domain is DVKVTQSSRYLVKRTGEKVFLECVQDMDHENMFWYRQDPGLGLRLIYFSYDVKMKEKGDIPEGYSVSREKKERFSLILESASTNQTSMYLCASSFSDTGSDTQYFGPGTRLTVL.